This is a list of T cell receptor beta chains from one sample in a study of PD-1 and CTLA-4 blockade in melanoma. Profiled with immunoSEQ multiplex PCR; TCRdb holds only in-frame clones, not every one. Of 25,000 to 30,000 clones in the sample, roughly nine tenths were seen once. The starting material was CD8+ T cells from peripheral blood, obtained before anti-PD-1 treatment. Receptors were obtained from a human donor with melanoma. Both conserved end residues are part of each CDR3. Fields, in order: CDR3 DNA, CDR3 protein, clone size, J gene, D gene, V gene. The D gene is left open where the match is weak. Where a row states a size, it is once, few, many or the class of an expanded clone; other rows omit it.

DNA: TGTGCCATCAGTGGGGAGCGGGGAGTCAACACCGGGGAGCTGTTTTTT
CDR3: CAISGERGVNTGELFF
size: -
J: TRBJ2-2
D: TRBD2
V: TRBV10-3

DNA: TGTGCCAGCAGCCCAGGGGGTTTAAATGGCTACACCTTC
CDR3: CASSPGGLNGYTF
size: -
J: TRBJ1-2
D: TRBD1
V: TRBV5-4

DNA: TGTGCCAGCATCGATAGCTCCTACAATGAGCAGTTCTTC
CDR3: CASIDSSYNEQFF
size: -
J: TRBJ2-1
D: -
V: TRBV27

DNA: TGTGCCAGCAGCTTGGGACCCACCTACGAGCAGTACTTC
CDR3: CASSLGPTYEQYF
size: -
J: TRBJ2-7
D: -
V: TRBV5-8

DNA: TGCGCCAGCAGCCAAGTGGGCAGGGCAGCTAATGAAAAACTGTTTTTT
CDR3: CASSQVGRAANEKLFF
size: -
J: TRBJ1-4
D: -
V: TRBV4-1

DNA: TGTGCCAGCAGTTCCCGGGACGCATACTACGAGCAGTACTTC
CDR3: CASSSRDAYYEQYF
size: -
J: TRBJ2-7
D: -
V: TRBV27

DNA: TGTGCCAGCAGCACTAGGGCCTGGGGGGATGAAAAACTGTTTTTT
CDR3: CASSTRAWGDEKLFF
size: -
J: TRBJ1-4
D: -
V: TRBV7-8

DNA: TGTGCCAGCAGCTACGACGAACTAGTTCCCACGTACGAGCAGTACTTC
CDR3: CASSYDELVPTYEQYF
size: -
J: TRBJ2-7
D: -
V: TRBV7-2

DNA: TGTGCCAGCAGTTACTCGAGAGGGTATCCGGGGGAGCTGTTTTTT
CDR3: CASSYSRGYPGELFF
size: -
J: TRBJ2-2
D: -
V: TRBV6-5

DNA: TGCGCGCCCCCCAACCGGGACAAATATTCTCAGCCCCAGCATTTT
CDR3: CAPPNRDKYSQPQHF
size: -
J: TRBJ1-5
D: -
V: TRBV10-1

DNA: TGTGCCAGCAGGACGACAGGGGGCGTTTTAGTGTCCGGGGAGCTGTTTTTT
CDR3: CASRTTGGVLVSGELFF
size: -
J: TRBJ2-2
D: TRBD1
V: TRBV28

DNA: TGTGCCACCAGTGAAGTGGGGGGCGGTTCCTTCACAGATACGCAGTATTTT
CDR3: CATSEVGGGSFTDTQYF
size: -
J: TRBJ2-3
D: -
V: TRBV24-1

DNA: TGTGCCAGCAGCTTAGGTCGGGGGGGGAGATACGAGCAGTACTTC
CDR3: CASSLGRGGRYEQYF
size: few
J: TRBJ2-7
D: TRBD2
V: TRBV7-8

DNA: TGCAGTGCTGCCCATGGGGGCGAGCAGTACTTC
CDR3: CSAAHGGEQYF
size: few
J: TRBJ2-7
D: -
V: TRBV20-1

DNA: TGTGCCAGCAGCCTTACAAGTCCGAGCTCCTATAATTCACCCCTCCACTTT
CDR3: CASSLTSPSSYNSPLHF
size: -
J: TRBJ1-6
D: -
V: TRBV6-2/TRBV6-3

DNA: TGTGCCACCAGCAGAGGAGGCGGGGAGCTGTTTTTT
CDR3: CATSRGGGELFF
size: -
J: TRBJ2-2
D: -
V: TRBV15

DNA: TGTGCCAGCTCGACAGGGTTTGAGGTTGTGGATGAGCAGTTCTTC
CDR3: CASSTGFEVVDEQFF
size: -
J: TRBJ2-1
D: TRBD1
V: TRBV5-8

DNA: TGTGCCAGCAGCTTACAGGGAGGCGGCACTGAAGCTTTCTTT
CDR3: CASSLQGGGTEAFF
size: -
J: TRBJ1-1
D: -
V: TRBV7-9

DNA: TGCGCCAGCAGTGAGGGGAGGGGGCACAGCACTGAAGCTTTCTTT
CDR3: CASSEGRGHSTEAFF
size: -
J: TRBJ1-1
D: TRBD1
V: TRBV10-2

DNA: TGCGCCAGCAGTCTGGGTATTGGATGCACAGATACGCAGTATTTT
CDR3: CASSLGIGCTDTQYF
size: -
J: TRBJ2-3
D: -
V: TRBV23-1

DNA: TGTGCCAGCAGCCCCCGGACTAGCGGAAGGGATACGCAGTATTTT
CDR3: CASSPRTSGRDTQYF
size: -
J: TRBJ2-3
D: TRBD2
V: TRBV11-2

DNA: TGTGCCAGCAGTTTATCCACAGTGTTGGAGCGGAACACTGAAGCTTTCTTT
CDR3: CASSLSTVLERNTEAFF
size: -
J: TRBJ1-1
D: -
V: TRBV27

DNA: TGCGCCAGCAGCCAAGATACTGCGGGACCGGGGAACACTGAAGCTTTCTTT
CDR3: CASSQDTAGPGNTEAFF
size: -
J: TRBJ1-1
D: -
V: TRBV4-1

DNA: TGTGCCTGGAGTGAACTTCTTCGGGACCTCTCTGGAAACACCATATATTTT
CDR3: CAWSELLRDLSGNTIYF
size: -
J: TRBJ1-3
D: -
V: TRBV30

DNA: TGTGCCAGCATATCGCACGCCACGGGAACTGAAGCTTTCTTT
CDR3: CASISHATGTEAFF
size: -
J: TRBJ1-1
D: -
V: TRBV25-1

DNA: TGTGCCAGCAGCCCGGACAGCCGGGGGATGAACACTGAAGCTTTCTTT
CDR3: CASSPDSRGMNTEAFF
size: -
J: TRBJ1-1
D: -
V: TRBV9

DNA: TGCGCCAGCAGCCACGCCGGGACCGGGGAGCTGTTTTTT
CDR3: CASSHAGTGELFF
size: -
J: TRBJ2-2
D: -
V: TRBV4-1

DNA: TGTGCCAGCAGTTCCCCCCAATACGGGGATAATGGCTACACCTTC
CDR3: CASSSPQYGDNGYTF
size: -
J: TRBJ1-2
D: -
V: TRBV27

DNA: TGCAGCGTTGGATCGACAGGGCGGTACGAGCAGTACTTC
CDR3: CSVGSTGRYEQYF
size: -
J: TRBJ2-7
D: TRBD1
V: TRBV29-1

DNA: TGTGCCAGCAGCCGTGACAGGGCCGCCTACGAGCAGTACTTC
CDR3: CASSRDRAAYEQYF
size: once
J: TRBJ2-7
D: TRBD1
V: TRBV5-4

DNA: TGTGCCAGTAGCCACAGGGGAGAAGGCTACACCTTC
CDR3: CASSHRGEGYTF
size: -
J: TRBJ1-2
D: TRBD1
V: TRBV19

DNA: TGTGCCAGTAGTATACGGGGCCGTCAGCCGGATGAGAACGAGCAGTACTTC
CDR3: CASSIRGRQPDENEQYF
size: once
J: TRBJ2-7
D: -
V: TRBV19

DNA: TGTGCCTGGAGTGGGACAGGGACCACCCACGAGCAGTACTTC
CDR3: CAWSGTGTTHEQYF
size: -
J: TRBJ2-7
D: TRBD1
V: TRBV30

DNA: TGTGCCAGCAGCTTCCAAGAGACCCAGTACTTC
CDR3: CASSFQETQYF
size: -
J: TRBJ2-5
D: -
V: TRBV11-2

DNA: TGTGCCAGCAGTGATGTAGCGGGGGGCACAGATACGCAGTATTTT
CDR3: CASSDVAGGTDTQYF
size: -
J: TRBJ2-3
D: TRBD2
V: TRBV6-1

DNA: TGTGCCAGCAGCTTCGCCACAGGGTCCGAGCAGTACTTC
CDR3: CASSFATGSEQYF
size: -
J: TRBJ2-7
D: -
V: TRBV5-6

DNA: TGTGCCAGCAGCCCAGCCGGGGAGCTGTTTTTT
CDR3: CASSPAGELFF
size: -
J: TRBJ2-2
D: -
V: TRBV7-8

DNA: TGTGCCAGCCTTTATGAGTCCGGGGAGCTGTTTTTT
CDR3: CASLYESGELFF
size: -
J: TRBJ2-2
D: -
V: TRBV28

DNA: TGTGCCAGCAGTTCGTCAGGGGGTTGGTACGAGCAGTACTTC
CDR3: CASSSSGGWYEQYF
size: -
J: TRBJ2-7
D: TRBD1
V: TRBV6-5

DNA: TGTGCCAGCAGCTTGCCTCAGGGGTTAGAGACCCAGTACTTC
CDR3: CASSLPQGLETQYF
size: -
J: TRBJ2-5
D: -
V: TRBV5-4

DNA: TGTGCCAGCAGCTTATCAGCGGGAGCGTACGAGCAGTACTTC
CDR3: CASSLSAGAYEQYF
size: -
J: TRBJ2-7
D: TRBD2
V: TRBV7-8

DNA: TGTGCCAGCAGCTTAGGCGCCTACAATGAGCAGTTCTTC
CDR3: CASSLGAYNEQFF
size: -
J: TRBJ2-1
D: -
V: TRBV7-2

DNA: TGCGCCAGCAGCATGGGGCAGGGACACTACGAGCAGTACTTC
CDR3: CASSMGQGHYEQYF
size: -
J: TRBJ2-7
D: -
V: TRBV5-1

DNA: TGTGCCAGCAGCCAAGAACCCAGGGACCTCTATGGCTACACCTTC
CDR3: CASSQEPRDLYGYTF
size: once
J: TRBJ1-2
D: -
V: TRBV3-1/TRBV3-2

DNA: TGTGCCAGCAGGGGACTAGCGGCGAACACCGGGGAGCTGTTTTTT
CDR3: CASRGLAANTGELFF
size: -
J: TRBJ2-2
D: TRBD2
V: TRBV28

DNA: TGTGCCTGGAGTGACGGACAGGGGTTGGTCTATGGCTACACCTTC
CDR3: CAWSDGQGLVYGYTF
size: -
J: TRBJ1-2
D: TRBD1
V: TRBV30

DNA: TGTGCCAGCACCACAAGCCTAGCAGATACGCAGTATTTT
CDR3: CASTTSLADTQYF
size: once
J: TRBJ2-3
D: -
V: TRBV9

DNA: TGCAGTGCTAGTCATCTGGGGCACCAAGAGACCCAGTACTTC
CDR3: CSASHLGHQETQYF
size: -
J: TRBJ2-5
D: -
V: TRBV20-1

DNA: TGTGCCAGCAGCTCATTACAGGGGTCTGAAACCTCCTACGAGCAGTACTTC
CDR3: CASSSLQGSETSYEQYF
size: -
J: TRBJ2-7
D: TRBD1
V: TRBV7-3